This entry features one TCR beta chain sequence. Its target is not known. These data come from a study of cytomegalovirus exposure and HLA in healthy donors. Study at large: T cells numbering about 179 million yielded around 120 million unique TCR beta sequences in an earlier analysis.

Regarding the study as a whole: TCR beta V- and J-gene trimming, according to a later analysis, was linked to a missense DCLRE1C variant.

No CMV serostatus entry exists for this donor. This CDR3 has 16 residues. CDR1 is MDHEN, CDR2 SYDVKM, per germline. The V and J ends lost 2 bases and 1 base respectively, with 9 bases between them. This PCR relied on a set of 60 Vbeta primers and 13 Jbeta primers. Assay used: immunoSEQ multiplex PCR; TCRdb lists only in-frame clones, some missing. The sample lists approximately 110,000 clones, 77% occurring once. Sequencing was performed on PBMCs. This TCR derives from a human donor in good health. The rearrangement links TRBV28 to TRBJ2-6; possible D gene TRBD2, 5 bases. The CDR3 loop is CASSLLPGSGANVLTF. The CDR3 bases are TGTGCCAGCAGTTTACTGCCGGGGTCTGGGGCCAACGTCCTGACTTTC. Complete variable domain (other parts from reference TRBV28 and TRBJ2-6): DVKVTQSSRYLVKRTGEKVFLECVQDMDHENMFWYRQDPGLGLRLIYFSYDVKMKEKGDIPEGYSVSREKKERFSLILESASTNQTSMYLCASSLLPGSGANVLTFGAGSRLTVL.